This is a list of T cell receptor beta chains from one sample in a study of STAT5B mutations in CD4+ large granular lymphocyte leukemia. Data came from immunoSEQ multiplex PCR; TCRdb stores just in-frame clones and leaves some out. Of 45,000 or so clones in the sample, approximately 86% were seen once. The sequenced sample was CD4+ T cells from blood buffy coats. The receptor source for this set is a human donor in good health. The conserved cysteine and the conserved F or W are not part of the CDR3 here. Part of the rows lack a size; the others show once, few, many or a class for expanded clones.

clone_size | j_call | cdr3_length | v_call | cdr3_aa
. | TRBJ1-2 | 14 | TRBV7-3 | ASSLTPDRGGGGYT
. | TRBJ2-5 | 13 | TRBV7-2 | ASSLDLPGLATQY
. | TRBJ2-5 | 12 | TRBV28 | ASSFELRSETQY
. | TRBJ1-4 | 11 | TRBV30 | ACTTATNEKLF
once | TRBJ1-1 | 9 | TRBV30 | ALKVGPKAF
. | TRBJ1-2 | 13 | TRBV5-4 | ASSLASQLNYGYT
. | TRBJ2-6 | 16 | TRBV19 | ASSPRTGAISGANVLT
. | TRBJ2-3 | 12 | TRBV5-1 | ASSPRLGTDTQY
. | TRBJ1-5 | 11 | TRBV7-9 | ASSFQGEQPQH
few | TRBJ1-2 | 13 | TRBV5-1 | ASSPLGGGNYGYT
. | TRBJ1-3 | 14 | TRBV6-6 | ASSYASGSSGNTIY
. | TRBJ2-2 | 12 | TRBV7-9 | ASSFAGGSGELF
. | TRBJ2-1 | 14 | TRBV5-5 | ASYNPLGAGYNEQF
. | TRBJ2-7 | 9 | TRBV5-3 | AIALNYEQY
. | TRBJ2-7 | 11 | TRBV7-6 | ASSFNPSYEQY
. | TRBJ2-7 | 12 | TRBV27 | ASSLWDRAGEQY
. | TRBJ1-1 | 10 | TRBV30 | AWMGTGIEAF
. | TRBJ2-5 | 12 | TRBV7-2 | ASSLQAGKETQY
. | TRBJ2-1 | 14 | TRBV7-3 | ASSPTGTSGFNEQF
. | TRBJ2-5 | 10 | TRBV7-6 | ASRGGSETQY
few | TRBJ2-7 | 12 | TRBV5-4 | ASSQQGAPYEQY
. | TRBJ2-3 | 10 | TRBV15 | ATSGGGDTQY
. | TRBJ2-1 | 9 | TRBV30 | AWKGLLTQF
. | TRBJ2-3 | 16 | TRBV27 | ASSLPGLAGLSTDTQY
. | TRBJ2-1 | 12 | TRBV27 | ASSLGSSYNEQF
few | TRBJ2-7 | 9 | TRBV2 | ASKTGGEQY
. | TRBJ2-4 | 15 | TRBV2 | ASRPFRAGVAKNIQY
. | TRBJ1-5 | 14 | TRBV5-3 | ARSRIPGQFFAPQH
. | TRBJ2-7 | 17 | TRBV5-1 | ASSLGAGTSGTSSYEQY
. | TRBJ1-1 | 12 | TRBV30 | AWSVFSPRAEAF
. | TRBJ2-7 | 13 | TRBV5-1 | ASSPARTGSYEQY
. | TRBJ2-7 | 14 | TRBV7-8 | ASSLAEGGWYYEQY
once | TRBJ1-5 | 13 | TRBV7-2 | ASSLGAGLNQPQH
. | TRBJ2-3 | 12 | TRBV2 | ASLSTRFADTQY
. | TRBJ2-1 | 14 | TRBV4-2 | ASSPGLGTVYNEQF
few | TRBJ2-7 | 13 | TRBV9 | ASSADGGRNYEQY
. | TRBJ2-2 | 11 | TRBV2 | ASTWTRPGELF
once | TRBJ1-2 | 12 | TRBV21-1 | ASSKGDGNYGYT
few | TRBJ1-2 | 10 | TRBV6-1 | ASSVGSYGYT
. | TRBJ2-2 | 13 | TRBV28 | ASSFTSGSSGELF
. | TRBJ1-2 | 12 | TRBV19 | ASSIVGRDYGYT
. | TRBJ2-7 | 10 | TRBV19 | ASWDGTYEQY
few | TRBJ1-6 | 11 | TRBV30 | AWSDYRDSPLH
. | TRBJ2-1 | 12 | TRBV2 | ASNGVTGYNEQF
. | TRBJ2-1 | 10 | TRBV5-8 | ASSLRGWGQF
. | TRBJ1-6 | 12 | TRBV6-1 | ASRTGPGNSPLH
. | TRBJ2-3 | 12 | TRBV6-1 | ATLAPTHTDTQY
. | TRBJ2-3 | 14 | TRBV30 | AWSLAGGPSTDTQY
. | TRBJ2-1 | 14 | TRBV29-1 | SVGLAGEGSYNEQF
once | TRBJ2-7 | 11 | TRBV6-1 | ASSGDSRNKQY
. | TRBJ2-7 | 11 | TRBV27 | ASSFEGPYEQY
once | TRBJ2-1 | 13 | TRBV9 | ASSPTSGRANEQF
. | TRBJ2-7 | 14 | TRBV25-1 | ASSPRGTSGTGEQY
. | TRBJ2-3 | 18 | TRBV4-1 | ASSQQYYSGTRTFLNTQY
few | TRBJ2-7 | 11 | TRBV7-2 | ASNKGNSYEQY
. | TRBJ2-5 | 14 | TRBV2 | ASRRPGQGARETQY
. | TRBJ2-1 | 13 | TRBV6-5 | ASSLAGGTYNEQF
. | TRBJ2-1 | 12 | TRBV7-8 | ASSRGRSHNEQF
. | TRBJ1-1 | 11 | TRBV19 | ASSILRGTEAF